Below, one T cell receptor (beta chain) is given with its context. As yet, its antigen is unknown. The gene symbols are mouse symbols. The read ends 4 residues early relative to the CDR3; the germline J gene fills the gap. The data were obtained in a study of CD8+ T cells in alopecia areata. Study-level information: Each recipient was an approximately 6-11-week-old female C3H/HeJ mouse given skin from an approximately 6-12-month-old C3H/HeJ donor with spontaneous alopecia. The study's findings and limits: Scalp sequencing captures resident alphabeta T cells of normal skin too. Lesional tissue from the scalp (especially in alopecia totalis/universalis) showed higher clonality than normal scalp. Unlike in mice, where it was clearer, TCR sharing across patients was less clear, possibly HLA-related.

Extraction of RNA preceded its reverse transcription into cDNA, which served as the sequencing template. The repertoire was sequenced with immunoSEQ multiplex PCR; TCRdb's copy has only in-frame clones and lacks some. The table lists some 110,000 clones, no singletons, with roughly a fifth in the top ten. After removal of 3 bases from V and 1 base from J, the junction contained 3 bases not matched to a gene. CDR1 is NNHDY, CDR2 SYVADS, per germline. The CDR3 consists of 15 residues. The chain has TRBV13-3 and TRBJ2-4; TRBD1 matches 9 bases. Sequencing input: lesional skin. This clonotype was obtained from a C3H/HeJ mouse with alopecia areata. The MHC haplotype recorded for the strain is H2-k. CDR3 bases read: TGTGCCAGCAGTGTGACAGGGGGGGGTCAAAAC. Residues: CASSVTGGGQN. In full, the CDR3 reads CASSVTGGGQNTLYF.